Below are 20 T cell receptor beta chains sequenced from a single sample in a study of CD8 T cells in Susac syndrome. Reverse transcription of roughly 0.5 to 1 ug RNA was carried out with random hexamers. Using its own MiXCR run on the immunoSEQ multiplex PCR reads, TCRdb lists one record per CDR3 protein. This table has hundreds of thousands of distinct CDR3 sequences, around 93% appearing once. Material: CD4+ T cells from PBMCs. All receptors come from a human donor with multiple sclerosis.

V usage is TRBV11-2 and J usage is TRBJ2-7, with D maybe TRBD2 (7 bases). The germline V gene encodes CDR1 SGHAT and CDR2 FQNNGV. The CDR3 loop spans 17 amino acids. The V end was cut by 5 bases, the J end by 2 bases, with 22 bases between. As DNA, the CDR3 is TGTGCCAGCAGCCGGAGGTTGGCGGGGGCAGGTGCCTACGAGCAGTACTTC. Its protein is CASSRRLAGAGAYEQYF.

V gene TRBV19 combines with J gene TRBJ1-1, with D uncertain. The germline gives CDR1 LNHDA, CDR2 SQIVND (reference sequence). This CDR3 contains 12 residues. V was clipped by 3 bases and J by 7 bases, with 9 bases between them. CDR3 sequence (DNA): TGTGCCAGTAGTATCTCGGACGGTGAAGCTTTCTTT. The encoded protein is CASSISDGEAFF.

This chain links TRBV13 with TRBJ2-7; TRBD1 might be the D (5 bases). This CDR3 has 16 amino acids. CDR1 is PRHDT and CDR2 is FYEKMQ in the germline V gene (reference sequence). With 5 bases removed from V and 6 bases from J, the gap between germline ends came to 23 bases. Here the CDR3 DNA reads TGTGCCAGCAGCGGGGCCAAGCGTCTCCTGCGCACCGAGCAGTACTTC. It encodes CASSGAKRLLRTEQYF.

This clonotype was detected only once. The chain employs TRBV5-1 and TRBJ2-5; possible D gene TRBD2, 5 bases. Between the trimmed V and J ends, which lost 0 bases and 0 bases, there was a span of 9 bases. The CDR3 is 15 residues long. CDR1 SGHRS and CDR2 YFSETQ come from the germline V gene. The CDR3 protein is CASSLGSSYQETQYF. For the CDR3, the DNA is TGCGCCAGCAGCTTGGGCTCTAGCTACCAAGAGACCCAGTACTTC.

This chain connects TRBV5-1 to TRBJ2-3; 12 bases are shared with TRBD1. CDR1 SGHRS and CDR2 YFSETQ come from the germline V gene. V shed 3 bases and J 5 bases; nucleotides not matched to a gene: 7. The CDR3 has 16 amino acids. Here the CDR3 DNA reads TGCGCCAGCAGCTCGGGGGACAGGGGGCTTGAAGATACGCAGTATTTT. Encoded protein: CASSSGDRGLEDTQYF.

V gene TRBV30 combines with J gene TRBJ1-4; D call uncertain. CDR3 length: 14 residues. Germline lookup yields CDR1 GTSNPN and CDR2 SVGIG (reference sequence). V lost 0 bases, J lost 5 bases, and 10 bases lay in between. CDR3: CAWSVPLGNEKLFF. In DNA, the CDR3 is TGTGCCTGGAGTGTTCCTTTGGGGAATGAAAAACTGTTTTTT.

The chain has TRBV6-7 and TRBJ1-5; perhaps TRBD1 as D (6 bases). TRBV6-7 is sorted into the ORF group, with uncertain function. V lost 4 bases to trimming and J lost 0 bases, with 13 bases between them. CDR3 length equals 16 residues. CDR3 nucleotides: TGTGCCAGCAGTTCCCCGACAGGAGATAGCAATCAGCCCCAGCATTTT. It is translated as CASSSPTGDSNQPQHF.

Only one count was recorded for this clonotype. The chain uses TRBV5-4 and TRBJ2-1, with D perhaps being TRBD1 or TRBD2 (5 bases each). Germline V lookup: CDR1 SGHNT, CDR2 YYREEE (reference sequence). The CDR3 runs to 16 residues. Trimming pared 0 bases from V and 0 bases from J, leaving 10 bases between. DNA of the CDR3: TGTGCCAGCAGCTTGGGTTGGGGGAGCTCCTACAATGAGCAGTTCTTC. It specifies CASSLGWGSSYNEQFF.

V is TRBV15 and J is TRBJ1-4; D not resolved. Germline CDR1 and CDR2: LNHNV and YYDKDF (reference sequence). The CDR3 totals 16 residues. Trimming removed 0 bases from V and 0 bases from J, with 8 bases in between. The CDR3 loop reads CATSRDEPSTNEKLFF. DNA for the CDR3: TGTGCCACCAGCAGAGATGAGCCATCAACTAATGAAAAACTGTTTTTT.

V gene TRBV5-1 combines with J gene TRBJ2-3; 14 bases fit TRBD2. The germline gives CDR1 SGHRS, CDR2 YFSETQ. The CDR3 is 15 residues long. V shed 5 bases, J shed 3 bases, and the junction held 2 bases outside the gene matches. CDR3 coding DNA: TGCGCCAGCAGGGGACTAGCGGGAGCTACAGATACGCAGTATTTT. Its protein product is CASRGLAGATDTQYF.

V and J are TRBV6-5 and TRBJ2-2, with 9 bases aligning to TRBD1. Trimming cost V 6 bases and J 7 bases; bases outside gene matches: 9. Germline-derived CDR1 and CDR2 are MNHEY and SVGAGI. The CDR3 is made up of 15 amino acids. The CDR3, as DNA: TGTGCCAGCAGCCAACCGGGACAGGGTTTCGGGGAGCTGTTTTTT. Encoded protein: CASSQPGQGFGELFF.

The rearrangement joins TRBV10-3 to TRBJ2-7; TRBD2 is a possible D gene (5 bases). From germline, CDR1 is ENHRY and CDR2 SYGVKD. V lost 8 bases and J 4 bases, leaving 9 bases between the germline ends. The CDR3 is 11 residues long. The CDR3 sequence: CAIGREYEQYF. CDR3 nucleotide sequence: TGTGCCATCGGGAGAGAATACGAGCAGTACTTC.

This chain's CDR3 is CASSQKTDTQYF. CDR3 in DNA: TGCGCCAGCAGTCAAAAAACAGATACGCAGTATTTT. V and J are TRBV23-1 and TRBJ2-3; no clear D gene. TRBV23-1 is an ORF, and what it does is uncertain. With 2 bases removed from V and 3 bases from J, the gap between germline ends came to 3 bases. This CDR3 has 12 residues.

The chain employs TRBV11-2 and TRBJ1-1, with D hard to call. This CDR3 contains 13 residues. CDR1 SGHAT and CDR2 FQNNGV come from the germline V gene. Deletions cut 4 bases from V and 4 bases from J, with 10 bases between. The CDR3 sequence is CASSSSWGTEAFF. CDR3 coding DNA: TGTGCCAGCAGCTCCTCCTGGGGCACTGAAGCTTTCTTT.

The chain uses TRBV7-8 and TRBJ1-2; TRBD1 might be the D (5 bases). V gave up 8 bases and J gave up 3 bases, with 22 bases separating them. The CDR3 has 16 amino acids. Germline loops: CDR1 SGHVS, CDR2 FQNEAQ. This CDR3 reads CASSIRAGKKDYGYTF. CDR3 sequence (DNA): TGTGCCAGCTCAATCCGGGCAGGGAAGAAGGACTATGGCTACACCTTC.

A single count supports this clonotype. The J gene is TRBJ1-5, the V gene TRBV12-3 or TRBV12-4; D perhaps matches TRBD1 (5 bases). There are 19 residues in the CDR3. The V and J ends lost 7 bases and 2 bases respectively, with 27 bases between them. The CDR3 coding sequence is TGTGCCAGCACCACCGAAAGGGCAGGGATCCCTCCAGGCAATCAGCCCCAGCATTTT. It yields the protein CASTTERAGIPPGNQPQHF.

This clonotype was found once. The chain couples TRBV9 to TRBJ1-2; D remains unclear. The germline V gene encodes CDR1 SGDLS and CDR2 YYNGEE. This CDR3 is 16 amino acids long. Trimming stripped 4 bases from V and 0 bases from J, with 16 bases between. The CDR3 DNA reads TGTGCCAGCAGCCAAACTGGAAGAACCCCTAACTATGGCTACACCTTC. Protein: CASSQTGRTPNYGYTF.

V is TRBV29-1 and J is TRBJ1-1, with D hard to call. This CDR3 has 13 residues. Between the trimmed V and J ends, which lost 1 base and 1 base, there was a span of 7 bases. CDR1 is SQVTM, CDR2 ANQGSEA, per germline. CDR3 in DNA: TGCAGCGTTGAAGGGCCTACGAACACTGAAGCTTTCTTT. It is translated as CSVEGPTNTEAFF.

The chain couples TRBV3-1 to TRBJ2-7, with TRBD1 as a possible D gene (5 bases). The CDR3 has 13 residues. In germline, CDR1 is LGHDT, CDR2 YNNKEL (reference sequence). The ends were cut back, 3 bases at V and 9 bases at J, with 15 bases in the middle. CDR3 protein: CASSQSRQRGQYV. CDR3 coding DNA: TGTGCCAGCAGCCAGAGTCGACAAAGGGGGCAGTACGTC.

The chain combines TRBV29-1 with TRBJ2-1; 10 bases match TRBD1. This CDR3 region has 14 residues. The J segment lost 7 bases and the V segment lost 5 bases, leaving 8 bases of the junction unmatched. Germline lookup yields CDR1 SQVTM and CDR2 ANQGSEA. The DNA for the CDR3 is TGCAGCGTTAACGGACAGGGGGTTACGAATGAGCAGTTCTTC. It specifies CSVNGQGVTNEQFF.